This TCR beta chain is from a study of OX40 agonist ivuxolimab in advanced cancers. Overall study: Ivuxolimab, an antibody acting as an agonist of OX40 (CD134), was used to treat patients.

Measured with immunoSEQ multiplex PCR; TCRdb has only the in-frame clones, and not every one. The table lists 25,000 to 35,000 clones, about four fifths of them singletons, with 22% in the top ten. This clone was found many times. Germline trimming cut 0 bases from V and 0 bases from J; bases unmatched to any gene: 0. This CDR3 is 15 amino acids long. From germline, CDR1 is LGHNA and CDR2 YNFKEQ. The sequence was collected from an adult with an advanced solid tumor such as melanoma, head and neck, liver or kidney cancer. The chain couples TRBV4-2 to TRBJ2-7; TRBD2 matches 9 bases. The sequenced sample was CD4+ or CD8+ T cells sorted from blood, obtained in a trial of the OX40 agonist ivuxolimab. The CDR3 DNA is TGTGCCAGCAGCCAAGATAGCGGGAGCTCCTACGAGCAGTACTTC. Translation: CASSQDSGSSYEQYF.